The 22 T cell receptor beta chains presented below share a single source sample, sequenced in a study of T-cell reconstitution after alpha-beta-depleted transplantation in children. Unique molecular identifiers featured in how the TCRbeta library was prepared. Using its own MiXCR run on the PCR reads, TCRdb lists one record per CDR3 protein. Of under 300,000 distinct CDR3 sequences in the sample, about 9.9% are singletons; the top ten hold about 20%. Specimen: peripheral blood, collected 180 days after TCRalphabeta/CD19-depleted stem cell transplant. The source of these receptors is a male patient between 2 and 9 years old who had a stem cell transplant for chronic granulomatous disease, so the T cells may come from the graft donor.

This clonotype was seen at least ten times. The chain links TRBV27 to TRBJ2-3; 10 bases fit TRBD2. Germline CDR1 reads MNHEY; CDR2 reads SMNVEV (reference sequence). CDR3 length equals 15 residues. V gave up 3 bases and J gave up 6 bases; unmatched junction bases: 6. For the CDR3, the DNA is TGTGCCAGCAGTTTGACTAGCGGGTGGATCGATACGCAGTATTTT. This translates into CASSLTSGWIDTQYF.

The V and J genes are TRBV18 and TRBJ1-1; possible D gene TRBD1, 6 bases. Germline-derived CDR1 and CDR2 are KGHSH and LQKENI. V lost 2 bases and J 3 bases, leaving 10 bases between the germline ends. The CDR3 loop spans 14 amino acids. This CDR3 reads CASSPWYRDTEAFF. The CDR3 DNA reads TGTGCCAGCTCACCATGGTACAGGGACACTGAAGCTTTCTTT. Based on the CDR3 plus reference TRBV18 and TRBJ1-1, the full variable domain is NAGVMQNPRHLVRRRGQEARLRCSPMKGHSHVYWYRQLPEEGLKFMVYLQKENIIDESGMPKERFSAEFPKEGPSILRIQQVVRGDSAAYFCASSPWYRDTEAFFGQGTRLTVV.

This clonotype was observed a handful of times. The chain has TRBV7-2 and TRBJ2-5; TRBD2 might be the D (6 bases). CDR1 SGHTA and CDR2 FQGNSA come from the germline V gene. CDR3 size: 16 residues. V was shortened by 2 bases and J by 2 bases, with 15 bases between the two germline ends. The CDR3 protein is CASSLRSGLPQETQYF. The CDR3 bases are TGTGCCAGCAGCTTACGGTCGGGACTCCCACAAGAGACCCAGTACTTC.

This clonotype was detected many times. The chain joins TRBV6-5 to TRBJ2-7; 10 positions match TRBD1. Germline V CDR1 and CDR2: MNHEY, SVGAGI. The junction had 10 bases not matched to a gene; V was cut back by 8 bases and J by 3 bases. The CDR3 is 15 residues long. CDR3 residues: CASRLTWTGGYEQYF. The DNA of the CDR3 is TGTGCCAGCCGCTTGACGTGGACAGGGGGCTACGAGCAGTACTTC.

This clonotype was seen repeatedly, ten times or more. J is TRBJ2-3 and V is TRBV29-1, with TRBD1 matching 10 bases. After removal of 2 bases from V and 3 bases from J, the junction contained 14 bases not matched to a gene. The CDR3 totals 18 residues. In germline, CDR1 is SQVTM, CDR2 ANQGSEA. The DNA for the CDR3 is TGCAGCGTTGAACGCCCGGGACAGGGGCCCGGATCAACAGATACGCAGTATTTT. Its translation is CSVERPGQGPGSTDTQYF.

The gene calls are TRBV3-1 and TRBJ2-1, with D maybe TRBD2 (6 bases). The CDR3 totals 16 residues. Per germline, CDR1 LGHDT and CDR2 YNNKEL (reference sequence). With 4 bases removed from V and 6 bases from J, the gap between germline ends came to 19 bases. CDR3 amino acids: CASSRYWTNTANEQFF. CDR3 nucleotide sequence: TGTGCCAGCAGCCGGTACTGGACTAACACGGCCAATGAGCAGTTCTTC.

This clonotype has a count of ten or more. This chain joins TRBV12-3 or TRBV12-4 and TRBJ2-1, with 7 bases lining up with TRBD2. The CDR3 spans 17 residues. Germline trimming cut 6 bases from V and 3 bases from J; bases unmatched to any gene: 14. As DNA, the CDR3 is TGTGCCAGCAGGGGGACGCAGCGGGGCAAAGACTACAATGAGCAGTTCTTC. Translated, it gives CASRGTQRGKDYNEQFF.

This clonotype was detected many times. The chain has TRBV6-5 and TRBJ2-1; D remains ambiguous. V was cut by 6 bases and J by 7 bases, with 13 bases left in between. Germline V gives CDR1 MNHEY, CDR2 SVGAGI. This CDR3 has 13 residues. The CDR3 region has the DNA TGTGCCAGCAGGGGGTCGGCCCGGAATGAGCAGTTCTTC. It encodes CASRGSARNEQFF.

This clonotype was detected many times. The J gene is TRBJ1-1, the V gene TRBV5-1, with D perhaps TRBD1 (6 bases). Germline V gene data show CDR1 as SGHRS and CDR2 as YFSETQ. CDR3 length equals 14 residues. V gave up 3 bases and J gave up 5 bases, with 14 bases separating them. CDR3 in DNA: TGCGCCAGCAGCTCAGCCAGGGGAGGAACTGAAGCTTTCTTT. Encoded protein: CASSSARGGTEAFF. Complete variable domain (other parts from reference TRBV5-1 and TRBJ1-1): KAGVTQTPRYLIKTRGQQVTLSCSPISGHRSVSWYQQTPGQGLQFLFEYFSETQRNKGNFPGRFSGRQFSNSRSEMNVSTLELGDSALYLCASSSARGGTEAFFGQGTRLTVV.

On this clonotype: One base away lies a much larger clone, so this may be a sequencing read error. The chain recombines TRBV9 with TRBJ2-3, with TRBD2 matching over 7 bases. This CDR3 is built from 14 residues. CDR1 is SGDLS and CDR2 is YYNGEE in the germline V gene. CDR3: CARSVRAGEDTQYF. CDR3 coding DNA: TGTGCCAGAAGCGTAAGGGCGGGAGAGGATACGCAGTATTTT.

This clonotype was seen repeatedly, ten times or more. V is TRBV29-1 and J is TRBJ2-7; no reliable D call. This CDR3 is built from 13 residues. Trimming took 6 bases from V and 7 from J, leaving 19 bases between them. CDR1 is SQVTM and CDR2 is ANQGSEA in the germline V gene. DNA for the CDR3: TGCAGCGTCATAGGACGGTCTCGAAAGGAGCAGTACTTC. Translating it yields CSVIGRSRKEQYF.

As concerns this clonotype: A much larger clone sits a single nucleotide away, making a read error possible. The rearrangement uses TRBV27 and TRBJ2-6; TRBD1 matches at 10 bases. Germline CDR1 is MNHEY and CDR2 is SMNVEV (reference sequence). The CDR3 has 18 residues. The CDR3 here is CASCLLGTGVSGANVLTF. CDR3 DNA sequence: TGTGCCAGCTGTTTACTTGGGACAGGGGTCTCTGGGGCCAACGTCCTGACTTTC.

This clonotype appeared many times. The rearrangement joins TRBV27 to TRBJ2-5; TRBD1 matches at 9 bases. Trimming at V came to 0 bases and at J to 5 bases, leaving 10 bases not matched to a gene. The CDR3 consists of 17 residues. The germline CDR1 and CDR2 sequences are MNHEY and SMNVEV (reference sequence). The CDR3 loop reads CASSLSYRGDRDETQYF. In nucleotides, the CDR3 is TGTGCCAGCAGTTTATCGTACCGGGGGGACAGGGACGAGACCCAGTACTTC.

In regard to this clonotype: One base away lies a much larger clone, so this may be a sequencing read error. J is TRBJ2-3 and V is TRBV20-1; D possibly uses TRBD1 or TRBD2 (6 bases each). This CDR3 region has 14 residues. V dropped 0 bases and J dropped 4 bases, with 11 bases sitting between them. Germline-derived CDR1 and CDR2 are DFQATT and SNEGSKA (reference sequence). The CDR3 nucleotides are TGCAGTGCTAGAGAAGGGGGGCCTGCAGATACGCAGTATTTT. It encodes CSAREGGPADTQYF.

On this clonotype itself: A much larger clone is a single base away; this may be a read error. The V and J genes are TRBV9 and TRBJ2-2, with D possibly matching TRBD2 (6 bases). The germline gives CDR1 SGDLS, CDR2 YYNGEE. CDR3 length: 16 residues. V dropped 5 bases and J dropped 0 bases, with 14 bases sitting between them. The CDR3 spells CASRAPGLTNTGELFF. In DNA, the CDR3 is TGTGCCAGCAGAGCGCCGGGACTGACGAACACCGGGGAGCTGTTTTTT. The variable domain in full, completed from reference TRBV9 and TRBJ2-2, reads DSGVTQTPKHLITATGQRVTLRCSPRSGDLSVYWYQQSLDQGLQFLIQYYNGEERAKGNILERFSAQQFPDLHSELNLSSLELGDSALYFCASRAPGLTNTGELFFGEGSRLTVL.

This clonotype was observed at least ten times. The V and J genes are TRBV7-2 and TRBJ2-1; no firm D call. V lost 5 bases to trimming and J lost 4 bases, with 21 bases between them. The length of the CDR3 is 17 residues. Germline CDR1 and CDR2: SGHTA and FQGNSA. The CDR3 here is CASSANPPRVMYNEQFF. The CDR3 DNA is TGTGCCAGCAGCGCTAACCCCCCTCGGGTGATGTACAATGAGCAGTTCTTC.

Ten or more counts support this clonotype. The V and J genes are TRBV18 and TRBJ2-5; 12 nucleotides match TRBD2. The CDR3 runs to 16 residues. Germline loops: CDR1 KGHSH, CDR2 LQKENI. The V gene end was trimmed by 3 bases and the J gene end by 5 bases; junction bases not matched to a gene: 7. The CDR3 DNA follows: TGTGCCAGCTCACCGACTAGCGGGAGTTTCTTGGAGACCCAGTACTTC. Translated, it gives CASSPTSGSFLETQYF.

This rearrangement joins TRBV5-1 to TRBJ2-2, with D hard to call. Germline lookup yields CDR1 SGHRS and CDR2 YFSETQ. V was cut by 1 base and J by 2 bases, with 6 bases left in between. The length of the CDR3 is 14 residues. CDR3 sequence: CASSLPKNTGELFF. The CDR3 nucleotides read TGCGCCAGCAGCTTGCCCAAAAACACCGGGGAGCTGTTTTTT.

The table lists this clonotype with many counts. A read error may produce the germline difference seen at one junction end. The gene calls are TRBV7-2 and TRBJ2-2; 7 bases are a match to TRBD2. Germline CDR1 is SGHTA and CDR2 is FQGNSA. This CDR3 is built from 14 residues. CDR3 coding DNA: TGTGCCAGCAGTTTAGGACAACTAGCGACGCTACCGTTTTTT. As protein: CASSLGQLATLPFF.

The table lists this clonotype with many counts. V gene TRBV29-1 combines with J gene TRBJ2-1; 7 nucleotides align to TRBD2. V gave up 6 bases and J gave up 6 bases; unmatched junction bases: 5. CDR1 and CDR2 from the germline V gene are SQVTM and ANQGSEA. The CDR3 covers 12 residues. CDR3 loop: CSVGEGGNEQFF. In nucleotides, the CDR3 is TGCAGCGTGGGGGAGGGAGGCAATGAGCAGTTCTTC.

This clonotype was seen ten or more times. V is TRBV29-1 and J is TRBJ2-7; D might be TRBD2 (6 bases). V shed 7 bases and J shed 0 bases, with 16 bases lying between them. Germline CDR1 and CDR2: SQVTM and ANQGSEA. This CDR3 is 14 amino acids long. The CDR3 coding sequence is TGCAGCGGTTCTGGTAGCGGAAGCTCCTACGAGCAGTACTTC. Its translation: CSGSGSGSSYEQYF.

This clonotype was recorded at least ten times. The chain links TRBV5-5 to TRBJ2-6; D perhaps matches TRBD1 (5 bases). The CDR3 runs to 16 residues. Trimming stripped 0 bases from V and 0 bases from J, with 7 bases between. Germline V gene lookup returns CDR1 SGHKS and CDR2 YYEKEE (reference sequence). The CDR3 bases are TGTGCCAGCAGCTTGGGACAGCTCTCTGGGGCCAACGTCCTGACTTTC. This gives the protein CASSLGQLSGANVLTF.